This is a list of T cell receptor beta chains from one sample in a study of cytomegalovirus exposure and HLA in healthy donors. Method: immunoSEQ multiplex PCR; TCRdb's copy keeps in-frame clones and lacks some. The sample shows hundreds of thousands of clones, about nine tenths of them seen only once. Sequencing input: PBMCs. The receptors stem from a woman between 18 and 30 years old in good health and CMV-seronegative. Each CDR3 is given without its conserved first and last residue. The D gene is left open where the match is weak.

D gene,V gene,CDR3 protein
TRBD1,TRBV9,ASSYFTTGGDGYT
NA,TRBV7-6,ASSLRGLYNEQF
TRBD1,TRBV5-1,ASSKGTALETQY
NA,TRBV29-1,SVGFRGRAF
NA,TRBV2,ASSAPGLGKETQY
NA,TRBV30,AWSLWGRGTEAF
TRBD1,TRBV14,ASSHRRDRGRDTQY
TRBD1,TRBV5-6,ASSSWTGPSGNTIY
TRBD1,TRBV27,ASSLLGTGRETQY
NA,TRBV29-1,SVETRGTVTYEQY
TRBD1,TRBV6-1,ASSEVQQGWGGYT
TRBD2,TRBV5-4,ASSRTSGSYNEQF
TRBD2,TRBV29-1,SVEWEERGLAYEQY
NA,TRBV9,ASSVAEAYNSPLH
NA,TRBV6-6,ASSYSTREQPQH
NA,TRBV5-1,ASSPEPSNEEKLF
TRBD1,TRBV5-1,ASSSRTGGEETQY
TRBD1,TRBV7-9,ASLRDDRELF
TRBD1,TRBV2,ASSGRDRVNQPQH
NA,TRBV7-9,ASSPTVSYEQY